This T cell receptor (beta chain) comes out of a study of cytomegalovirus exposure and HLA in healthy donors. Study observations and caveats: A later analysis by the authors found several of the most significant clusters apparently linked to common viral pathogens.

With regard to this clone: Its antigen remains unknown.

The study ran its PCR with 60 Vbeta and 13 Jbeta primers. TCRdb's copy holds only in-frame clones and misses some; the assay was immunoSEQ multiplex PCR. The sample has roughly 200,000 clones, around 77% seen once. V was shortened by 0 bases and J by 6 bases, with 12 bases between the two germline ends. CDR1 and CDR2 from the germline V gene are LGHNA and YSLEER. There are 15 residues in the CDR3. The TCR comes from a man in his fifties or sixties in good health and CMV-seronegative. Sequencing used PBMCs. The chain has TRBV4-3 and TRBJ2-1; D is undetermined. This CDR3 reads CASSQDWLVVNEQFF. The CDR3 DNA reads TGCGCCAGCAGCCAAGACTGGCTAGTGGTCAATGAGCAGTTCTTC.